The 8 T cell receptor beta chains below were found in one sample sequenced in a study of T cell responses to AZD1222 COVID-19 vaccine. Generated by immunoSEQ multiplex PCR, the TCRdb table keeps only in-frame clones and is missing some. Of 150,000 to 190,000 clones listed, about nine tenths were seen once; the top ten hold less than 2%. Sequenced material: peripheral blood, taken on day 0 of AZD1222 vaccination. The receptor source for this set is an adult in good health.

The chain has TRBV19 and TRBJ1-6; D uncertain. This CDR3 comprises 12 residues. Germline V lookup: CDR1 LNHDA, CDR2 SQIVND (reference sequence). V lost 4 bases and J lost 7, with 5 bases in between. The CDR3 loop is CASSKWNSPLHF. The CDR3, as DNA: TGTGCCAGTAGTAAATGGAATTCACCCCTCCACTTT.

This clone was observed once. The chain has TRBV24-1 and TRBJ2-5; 9 bases match TRBD1. J gave up 0 bases and V 2 bases, and 3 bases lay outside the gene matches. The germline CDR1 and CDR2 sequences are KGHDR and SFDVKD. The CDR3 covers 16 residues. CDR3 sequence (DNA): TGTGCCACCAGTGATTCGGGACAGGGCAACCAAGAGACCCAGTACTTC. This translates into CATSDSGQGNQETQYF.

This chain joins TRBV28 and TRBJ2-4; 9 nucleotides agree with TRBD1. With V trimmed by 6 bases and J by 7 bases, 7 bases remained unmatched. CDR1 is MDHEN, CDR2 SYDVKM, per germline. CDR3 length: 14 amino acids. The CDR3 nucleotides are TGTGCCAGCAGACCTCGACAGGGGGAGAACATTCAGTACTTC. This codes for CASRPRQGENIQYF.

This clone was recorded only once. The rearrangement links TRBV3-1 (or the pseudogene TRBV3-2) to TRBJ2-7; TRBD2 is a possible D gene (5 bases). This CDR3 region has 16 residues. The germline gives CDR1 LGHDT, CDR2 YNNKEL (reference sequence). V lost 1 base and J 0 bases, leaving 13 bases between the germline ends. The CDR3 loop reads CASSQGSAGSSYEQYF. For the CDR3, the DNA is TGTGCCAGCAGCCAAGGGAGTGCGGGCAGCTCCTACGAGCAGTACTTC.

The rearrangement uses TRBV19 and TRBJ2-1; D is undetermined. Per the germline V gene, CDR1 is LNHDA and CDR2 is SQIVND (reference sequence). V was cut by 3 bases and J by 9 bases, with 18 bases left in between. The CDR3 runs to 15 residues. The CDR3 nucleotides are TGTGCCAGTAGTATTGGGCCCCATAGTGGCGGTGAGCAGTTCTTC. It translates to CASSIGPHSGGEQFF.

The chain joins TRBV2 to TRBJ2-5, with TRBD2 matching 7 bases. Germline V gene lookup returns CDR1 SNHLY and CDR2 FYNNEI. CDR3 length equals 13 residues. Losses at the gene ends were 7 bases for V and 5 bases for J; bases not matched to a gene: 7. The CDR3 spells CASTPGGFETQYF. CDR3 bases: TGTGCCAGCACACCGGGGGGTTTCGAGACCCAGTACTTC.

This clone appeared a single time. V is TRBV4-1 and J is TRBJ1-5, with a weak D call TRBD1 (6 bases). From germline, CDR1 is MGHRA and CDR2 YSYEKL. V lost 0 bases to trimming and J lost 6 bases, with 15 bases between them. This CDR3 is built from 16 residues. The CDR3 spells CASSQDKTGKGQPQHF. The CDR3 DNA reads as TGCGCCAGCAGCCAAGACAAAACAGGGAAGGGTCAGCCCCAGCATTTT.

V and J are TRBV7-9 and TRBJ2-1; the D is unclear. The CDR3 contains 18 residues. V lost 4 bases and J lost 0, with 19 bases in between. Germline CDR1 and CDR2: SEHNR and FQNEAQ (reference sequence). The CDR3 DNA sequence: TGTGCCAGCAGCTCGAAATCAGTTGTGTTTTTCTCCTACAATGAGCAGTTCTTC. It is translated as CASSSKSVVFFSYNEQFF.